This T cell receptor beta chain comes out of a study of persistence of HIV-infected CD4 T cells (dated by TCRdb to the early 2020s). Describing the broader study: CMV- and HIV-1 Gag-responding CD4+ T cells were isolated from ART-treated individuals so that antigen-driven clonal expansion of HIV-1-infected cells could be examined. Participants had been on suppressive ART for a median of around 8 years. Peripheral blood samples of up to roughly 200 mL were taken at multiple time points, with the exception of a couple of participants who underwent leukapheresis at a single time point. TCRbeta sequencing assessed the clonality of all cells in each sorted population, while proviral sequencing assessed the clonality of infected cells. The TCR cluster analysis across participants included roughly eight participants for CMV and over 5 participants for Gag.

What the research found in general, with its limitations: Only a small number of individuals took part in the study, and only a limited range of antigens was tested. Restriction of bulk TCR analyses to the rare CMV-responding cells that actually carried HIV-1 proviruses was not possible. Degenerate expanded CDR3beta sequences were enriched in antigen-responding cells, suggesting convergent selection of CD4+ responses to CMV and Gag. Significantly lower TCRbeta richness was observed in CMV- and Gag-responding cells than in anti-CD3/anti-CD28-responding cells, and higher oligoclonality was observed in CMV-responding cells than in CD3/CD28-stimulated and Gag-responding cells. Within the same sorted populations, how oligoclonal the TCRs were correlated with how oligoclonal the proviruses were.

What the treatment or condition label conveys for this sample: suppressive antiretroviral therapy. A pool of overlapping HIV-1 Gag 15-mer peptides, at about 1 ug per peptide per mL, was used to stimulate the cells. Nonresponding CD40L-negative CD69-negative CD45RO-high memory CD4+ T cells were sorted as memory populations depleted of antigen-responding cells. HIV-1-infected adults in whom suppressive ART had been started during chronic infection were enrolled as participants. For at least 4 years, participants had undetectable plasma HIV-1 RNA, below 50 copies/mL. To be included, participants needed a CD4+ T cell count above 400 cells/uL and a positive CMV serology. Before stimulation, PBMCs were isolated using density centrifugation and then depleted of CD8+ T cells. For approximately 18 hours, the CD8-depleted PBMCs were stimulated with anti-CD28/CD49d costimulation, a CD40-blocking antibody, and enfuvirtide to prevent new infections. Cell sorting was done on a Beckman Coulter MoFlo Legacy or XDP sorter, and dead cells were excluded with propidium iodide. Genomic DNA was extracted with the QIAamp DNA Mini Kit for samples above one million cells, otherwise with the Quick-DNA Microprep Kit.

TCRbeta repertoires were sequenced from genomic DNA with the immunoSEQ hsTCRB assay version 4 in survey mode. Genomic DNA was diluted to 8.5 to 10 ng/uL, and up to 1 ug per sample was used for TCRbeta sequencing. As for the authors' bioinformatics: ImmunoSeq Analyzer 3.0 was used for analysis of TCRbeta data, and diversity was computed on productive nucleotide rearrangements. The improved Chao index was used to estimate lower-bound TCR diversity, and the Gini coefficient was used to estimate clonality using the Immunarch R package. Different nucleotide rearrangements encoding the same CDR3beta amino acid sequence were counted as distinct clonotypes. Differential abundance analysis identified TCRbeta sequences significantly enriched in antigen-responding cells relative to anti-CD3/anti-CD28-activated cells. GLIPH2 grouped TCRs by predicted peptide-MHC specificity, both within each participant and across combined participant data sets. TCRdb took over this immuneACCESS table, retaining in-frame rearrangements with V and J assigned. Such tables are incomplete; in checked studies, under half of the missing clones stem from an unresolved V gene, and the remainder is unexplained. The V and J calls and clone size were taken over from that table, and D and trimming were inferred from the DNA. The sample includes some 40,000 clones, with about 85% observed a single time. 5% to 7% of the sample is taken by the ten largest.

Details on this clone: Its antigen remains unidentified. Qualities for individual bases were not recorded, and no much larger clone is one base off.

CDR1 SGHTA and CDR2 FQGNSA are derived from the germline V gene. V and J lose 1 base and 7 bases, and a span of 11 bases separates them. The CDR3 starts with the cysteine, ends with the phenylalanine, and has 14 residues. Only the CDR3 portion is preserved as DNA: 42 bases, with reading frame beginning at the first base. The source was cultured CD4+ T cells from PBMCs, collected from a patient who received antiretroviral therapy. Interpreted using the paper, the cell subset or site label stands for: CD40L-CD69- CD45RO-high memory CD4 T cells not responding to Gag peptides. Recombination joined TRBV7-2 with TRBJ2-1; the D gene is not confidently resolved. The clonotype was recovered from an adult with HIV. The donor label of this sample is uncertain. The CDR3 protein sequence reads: CASSLDPRTNEQFF. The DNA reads TGTGCCAGCAGCTTAGATCCGAGAACTAATGAGCAGTTCTTC.